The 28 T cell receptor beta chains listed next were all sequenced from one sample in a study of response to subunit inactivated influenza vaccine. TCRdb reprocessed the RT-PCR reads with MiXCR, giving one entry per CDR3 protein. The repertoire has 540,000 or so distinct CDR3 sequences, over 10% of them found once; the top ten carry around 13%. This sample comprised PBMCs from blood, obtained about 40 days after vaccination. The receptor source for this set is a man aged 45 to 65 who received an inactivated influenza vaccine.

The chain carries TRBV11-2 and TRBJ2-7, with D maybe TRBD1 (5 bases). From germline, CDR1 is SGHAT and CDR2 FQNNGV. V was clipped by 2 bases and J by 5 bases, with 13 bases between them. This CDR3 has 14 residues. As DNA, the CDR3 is TGTGCCAGCAGCTTAAGGGCAGGGAAGCACGAGCAGTACTTC. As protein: CASSLRAGKHEQYF.

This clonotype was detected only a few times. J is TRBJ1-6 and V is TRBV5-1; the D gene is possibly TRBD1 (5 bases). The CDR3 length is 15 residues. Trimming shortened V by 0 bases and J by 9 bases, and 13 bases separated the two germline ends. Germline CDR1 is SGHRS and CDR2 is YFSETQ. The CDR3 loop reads CASSLEDTRGSPLHF. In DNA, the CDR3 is TGCGCCAGCAGCTTGGAGGACACTAGGGGTTCACCCCTCCACTTT.

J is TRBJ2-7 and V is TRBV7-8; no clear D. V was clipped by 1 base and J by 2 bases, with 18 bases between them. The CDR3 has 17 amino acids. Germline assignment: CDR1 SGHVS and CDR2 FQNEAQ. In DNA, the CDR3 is TGTGCCAGCAGCTTAGTGGGTGGCGGCCCTATGACCTACGAGCAGTACTTC. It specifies CASSLVGGGPMTYEQYF.

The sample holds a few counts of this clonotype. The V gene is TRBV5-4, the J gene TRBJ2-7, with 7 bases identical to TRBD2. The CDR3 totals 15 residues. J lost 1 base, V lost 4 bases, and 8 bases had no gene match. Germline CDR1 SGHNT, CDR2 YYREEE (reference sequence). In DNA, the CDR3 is TGTGCCAGCAGCCCCGCCGGGACTAAGTCCTACGAGCAGTACTTC. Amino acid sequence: CASSPAGTKSYEQYF.

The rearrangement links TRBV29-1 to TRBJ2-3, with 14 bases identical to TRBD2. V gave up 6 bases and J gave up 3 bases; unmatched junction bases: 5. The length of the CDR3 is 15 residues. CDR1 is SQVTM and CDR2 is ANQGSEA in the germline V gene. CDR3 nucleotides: TGCAGCGTGAGACTAGCGGGGGGGCCTACAGATACGCAGTATTTT. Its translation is CSVRLAGGPTDTQYF.

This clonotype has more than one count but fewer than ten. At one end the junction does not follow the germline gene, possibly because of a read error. The CDR3 DNA is TGTGCCACCATCGGGAGGACTGGGAACACCATATATTTT. Translating gives CATIGRTGNTIYF. The chain employs TRBV24-1 and TRBJ1-3; the D is unclear. Germline CDR1 is KGHDR and CDR2 is SFDVKD. The CDR3 is 13 residues long.

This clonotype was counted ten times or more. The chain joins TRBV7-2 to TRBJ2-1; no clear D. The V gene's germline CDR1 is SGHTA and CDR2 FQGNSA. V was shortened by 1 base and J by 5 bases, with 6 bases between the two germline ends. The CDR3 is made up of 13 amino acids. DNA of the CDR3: TGTGCCAGCAGCTTAGGGCCGAACAATGAGCAGTTCTTC. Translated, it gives CASSLGPNNEQFF.

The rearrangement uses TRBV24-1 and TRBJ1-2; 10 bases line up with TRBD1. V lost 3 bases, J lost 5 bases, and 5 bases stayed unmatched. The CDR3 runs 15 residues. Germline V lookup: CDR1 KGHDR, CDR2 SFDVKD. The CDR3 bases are TGTGCCACCAGTGATCTGGACAGGGGGAGGTATGGCTACACCTTC. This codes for CATSDLDRGRYGYTF.

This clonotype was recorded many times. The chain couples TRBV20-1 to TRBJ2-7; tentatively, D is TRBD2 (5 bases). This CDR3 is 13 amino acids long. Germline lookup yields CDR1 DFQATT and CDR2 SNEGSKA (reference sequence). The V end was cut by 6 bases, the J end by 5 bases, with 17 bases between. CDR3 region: CSARNILRDEQYF. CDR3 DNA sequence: TGCAGTGCCCGCAATATTTTGAGGGACGAGCAGTACTTC.

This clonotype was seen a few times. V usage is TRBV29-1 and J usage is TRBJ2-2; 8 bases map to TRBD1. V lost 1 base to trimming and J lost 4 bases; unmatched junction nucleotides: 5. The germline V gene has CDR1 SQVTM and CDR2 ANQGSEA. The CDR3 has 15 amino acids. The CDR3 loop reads CSVEGTGRSTGELFF. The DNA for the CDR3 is TGCAGCGTTGAAGGGACAGGGAGGAGCACCGGGGAGCTGTTTTTT.

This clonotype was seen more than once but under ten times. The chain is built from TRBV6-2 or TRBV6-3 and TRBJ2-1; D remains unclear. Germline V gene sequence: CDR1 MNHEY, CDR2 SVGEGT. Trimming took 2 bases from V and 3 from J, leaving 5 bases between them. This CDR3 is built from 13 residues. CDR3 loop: CASSYPNYNEQFF. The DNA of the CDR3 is TGTGCCAGCAGTTACCCCAACTACAATGAGCAGTTCTTC.

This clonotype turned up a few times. CDR3: CSAVRPGNEKLFF. The CDR3 nucleotides are TGCAGTGCTGTTCGGCCGGGTAATGAAAAACTGTTTTTT. The chain couples TRBV20-1 to TRBJ1-4, with D hard to call. Trimming took 5 bases from V and 4 from J, leaving 11 bases between them. The CDR3 loop spans 13 amino acids. Germline V gene sequence: CDR1 DFQATT, CDR2 SNEGSKA (reference sequence).

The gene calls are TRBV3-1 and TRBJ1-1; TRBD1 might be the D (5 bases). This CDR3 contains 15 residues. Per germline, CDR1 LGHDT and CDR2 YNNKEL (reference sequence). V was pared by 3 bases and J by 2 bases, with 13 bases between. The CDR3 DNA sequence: TGTGCCAGCAGCCAGATCCCTGGGGGAAACACTGAAGCTTTCTTT. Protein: CASSQIPGGNTEAFF.

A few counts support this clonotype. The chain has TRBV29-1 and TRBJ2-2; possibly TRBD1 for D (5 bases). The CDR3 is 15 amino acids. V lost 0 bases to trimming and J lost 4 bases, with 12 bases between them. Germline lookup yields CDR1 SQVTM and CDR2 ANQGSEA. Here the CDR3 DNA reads TGCAGCGTTGAAGATCGTGAGACAGCCACCGGGGAGCTGTTTTTT. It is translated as CSVEDRETATGELFF.

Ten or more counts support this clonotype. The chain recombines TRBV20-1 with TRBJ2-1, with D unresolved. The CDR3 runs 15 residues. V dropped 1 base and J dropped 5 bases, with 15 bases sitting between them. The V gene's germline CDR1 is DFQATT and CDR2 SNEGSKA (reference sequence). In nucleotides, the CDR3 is TGCAGTGCTAGAGGAAAGTTTTCGGCGAACAATGAGCAGTTCTTC. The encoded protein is CSARGKFSANNEQFF.

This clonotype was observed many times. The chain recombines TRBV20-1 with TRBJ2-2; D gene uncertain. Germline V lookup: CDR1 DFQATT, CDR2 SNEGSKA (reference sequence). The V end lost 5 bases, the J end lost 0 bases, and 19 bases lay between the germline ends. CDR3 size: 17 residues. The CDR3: CSAPGSANRPNTGELFF. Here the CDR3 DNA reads TGCAGTGCTCCGGGCTCGGCAAACCGGCCGAACACCGGGGAGCTGTTTTTT.

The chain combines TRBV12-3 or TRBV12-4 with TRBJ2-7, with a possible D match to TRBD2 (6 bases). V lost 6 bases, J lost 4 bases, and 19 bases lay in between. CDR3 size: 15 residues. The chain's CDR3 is CASSRPSGLGYEQYF. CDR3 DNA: TGTGCCAGCAGCCGACCCAGCGGGTTGGGGTACGAGCAGTACTTC.

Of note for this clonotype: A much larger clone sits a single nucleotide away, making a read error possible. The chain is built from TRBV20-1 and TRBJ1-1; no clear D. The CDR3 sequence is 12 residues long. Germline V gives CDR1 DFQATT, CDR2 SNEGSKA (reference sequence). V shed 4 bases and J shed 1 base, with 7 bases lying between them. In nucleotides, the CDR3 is TGCAGTGCTATAGGGCCGAACACTGAAGCTTTCTTT. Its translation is CSAIGPNTEAFF.

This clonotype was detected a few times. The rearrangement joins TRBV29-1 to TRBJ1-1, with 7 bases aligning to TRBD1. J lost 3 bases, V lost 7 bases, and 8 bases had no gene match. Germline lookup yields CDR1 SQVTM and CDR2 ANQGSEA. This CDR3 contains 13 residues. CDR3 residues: CSARQGWDTEAFF. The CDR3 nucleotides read TGCAGCGCAAGACAGGGTTGGGACACTGAAGCTTTCTTT.

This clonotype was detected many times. Written as DNA, the CDR3 is TGCAGTGCTAGAGCTACAGTCGGCAATGAGCAGTTCTTC. Amino acids: CSARATVGNEQFF. The rearrangement uses TRBV20-1 and TRBJ2-1, with D hard to call. This CDR3 contains 13 residues. V was clipped by 1 base and J by 6 bases, with 10 bases between them. Germline V CDR1 and CDR2: DFQATT, SNEGSKA (reference sequence).

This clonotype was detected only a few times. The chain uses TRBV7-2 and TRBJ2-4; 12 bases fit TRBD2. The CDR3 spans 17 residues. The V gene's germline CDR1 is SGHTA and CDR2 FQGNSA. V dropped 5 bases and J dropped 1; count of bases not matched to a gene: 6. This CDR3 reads CASSPRTSGAAKNIQYF. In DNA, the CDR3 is TGTGCCAGCAGCCCCCGGACTAGCGGGGCTGCCAAAAACATTCAGTACTTC.

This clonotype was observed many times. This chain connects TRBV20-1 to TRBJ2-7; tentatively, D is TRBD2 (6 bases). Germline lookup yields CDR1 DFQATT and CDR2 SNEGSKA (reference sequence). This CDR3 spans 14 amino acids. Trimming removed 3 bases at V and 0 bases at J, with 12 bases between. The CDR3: CSARTGLSSYEQYF. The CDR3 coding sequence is TGCAGTGCTAGGACGGGACTCAGCTCCTACGAGCAGTACTTC.

CDR3 loop: CASSQAKGGSYNEQYF. The DNA for the CDR3 is TGTGCCAGCAGCCAAGCTAAAGGGGGCTCCTACAATGAGCAGTACTTC. The rearrangement joins TRBV3-1 to TRBJ2-1; 7 bases map to TRBD1. The J call may be mistaken, given a closer DNA end match to TRBJ2-7. The CDR3 has 16 amino acids. From germline, CDR1 is LGHDT and CDR2 YNNKEL (reference sequence).

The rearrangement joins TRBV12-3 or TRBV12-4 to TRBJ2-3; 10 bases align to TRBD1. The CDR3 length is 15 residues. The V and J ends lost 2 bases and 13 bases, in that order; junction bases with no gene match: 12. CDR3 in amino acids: CASSLRKERGQGKYF. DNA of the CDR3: TGTGCCAGCAGTTTAAGGAAGGAACGGGGACAGGGGAAGTATTTT.

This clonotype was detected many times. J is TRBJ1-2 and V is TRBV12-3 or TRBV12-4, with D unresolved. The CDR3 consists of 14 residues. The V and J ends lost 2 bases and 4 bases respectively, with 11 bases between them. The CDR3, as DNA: TGTGCCAGCAGTTTATCGGCAAGAGCCTATGGCTACACCTTC. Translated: CASSLSARAYGYTF.

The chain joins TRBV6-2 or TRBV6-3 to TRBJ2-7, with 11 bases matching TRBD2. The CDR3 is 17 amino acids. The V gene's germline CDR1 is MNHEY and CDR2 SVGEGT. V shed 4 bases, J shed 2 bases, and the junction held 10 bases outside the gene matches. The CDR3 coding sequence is TGTGCCAGCAGTTTTTCGACTAGCGGGATAAGAACCTACGAGCAGTACTTC. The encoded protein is CASSFSTSGIRTYEQYF.

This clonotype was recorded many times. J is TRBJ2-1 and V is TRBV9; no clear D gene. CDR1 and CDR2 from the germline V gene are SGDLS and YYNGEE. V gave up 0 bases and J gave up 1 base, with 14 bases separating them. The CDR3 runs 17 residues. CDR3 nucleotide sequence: TGTGCCAGCAGCGTAGGGGGTACTCAATCGTCCTACAATGAGCAGTTCTTC. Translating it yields CASSVGGTQSSYNEQFF.

CDR3 sequence reads: CASSLSLAGGQYF. The CDR3 coding sequence is TGTGCCAGCAGTTTATCGCTAGCGGGAGGCCAGTACTTC. This sequence joins TRBV27 and TRBJ2-7; 11 bases are shared with TRBD2. Trimming removed 0 bases from V and 10 bases from J; junction bases left unmatched: 2. Per germline, CDR1 MNHEY and CDR2 SMNVEV (reference sequence). This CDR3 contains 13 residues.